This TCR beta chain was captured in a study of human T cells and chemical hapten exposure. Overall study results and limits: A positive correlation with patch test score was shown by PT1 expanded TCR counts.

This clonotype came up many times. The antigen is not known. In TCRdb, the RACE reads were re-called with MiXCR into one record per CDR3 protein. The sample contains more than 250,000 distinct CDR3 sequences, just under 8% of which appear only once. Stated time point: pre-sensitization, week 0. The treatment was: therapeutic diphenylcyclopropenone sensitization with weekly scalp DPC. CDR1 and CDR2 (germline): ENHRY, SYGVKD. The V and J ends lost 5 bases and 3 bases respectively, with 10 bases between them. This CDR3 comprises 13 residues. This sequence originates from a young man with alopecia areata. Some clones in this sample may be carry-over from other donors' samples. Material: whole blood, obtained in connection with sensitization to the hapten diphenylcyclopropenone (DPC). This chain links TRBV10-3 with TRBJ2-5, with TRBD2 as a possible D gene (6 bases). The CDR3 loop is CAISPAGKETQYF. The CDR3 nucleotides read TGTGCCATCAGTCCCGCGGGAAAAGAGACCCAGTACTTC.